This TCR beta chain was profiled in a study of shared clonotypes between healthy human individuals. Authors' data handling: Junction-only sequences produced by ImmunoSEQ had no quality scores, so filtering differed. Data came from immunoSEQ multiplex PCR; TCRdb stores just in-frame clones and leaves some out. V, J and clone size reflect that table, while D and trimming were determined from the DNA. The table shows 550,000 to 800,000 clones, with around two thirds occurring only once. On this clone: Other nucleotide sequences in the sample specify the same CDR3.

With 0 bases removed from V and 0 bases from J, the gap between germline ends came to 6 bases. The length of the CDR3 is 15 residues. From germline, CDR1 is SGHAT and CDR2 FQNNGV. Material for sequencing was memory CD4+ T cells sorted from blood. Subset reported: CD45RA-negative fraction. The source is a woman between 25 and 40 years old in good health. V usage is TRBV11-2 and J usage is TRBJ1-5; D not certain. CDR3 DNA: TGTGCCAGCAGCTTAGATACACTTAGCAATCAGCCCCAGCATTTT. It translates to CASSLDTLSNQPQHF.